These T cell receptor beta chains were read from a single sample in a study of blood T cell repertoires in COVID-19. Measured with immunoSEQ multiplex PCR; TCRdb has only the in-frame clones, and not every one. The repertoire holds about 210,000 clones, with approximately 90% as singletons. The sample comprised peripheral blood. The source is a middle-aged man with acute or convalescent COVID-19. CDR3s include the opening cysteine and the closing phenylalanine or tryptophan. A D gene is named only where the DNA matches it firmly. Clone size appears in some rows only: once, few, many, or a class for an expanded clone.

CDR3aa: CASSNRVGELFF
CDR3nt: TGTGCCAGCAGCAACAGGGTCGGGGAGCTGTTTTTT
abundance: -
v_gene: TRBV11-3
d_gene: -
j_gene: TRBJ2-2

CDR3aa: CASSIQVLWETQYF
CDR3nt: TGTGCCAGTAGTATCCAGGTCTTATGGGAGACCCAGTACTTC
abundance: -
v_gene: TRBV19
d_gene: -
j_gene: TRBJ2-5

CDR3aa: CASSETSGLSDTQYF
CDR3nt: TGTGCCAGCAGTGAAACTAGCGGGCTCTCAGATACGCAGTATTTT
abundance: -
v_gene: TRBV2
d_gene: TRBD2
j_gene: TRBJ2-3

CDR3aa: CASSLTGQPQETQYF
CDR3nt: TGCGCCAGCAGCTTGACAGGACAGCCCCAAGAGACCCAGTACTTC
abundance: once
v_gene: TRBV5-1
d_gene: -
j_gene: TRBJ2-5

CDR3aa: CASSLSEETQYF
CDR3nt: TGTGCCAGCAGCTTGTCTGAAGAGACCCAGTACTTC
abundance: -
v_gene: TRBV5-6
d_gene: -
j_gene: TRBJ2-5

CDR3aa: CAISPTGAEDGYTF
CDR3nt: TGTGCCATCAGCCCCACAGGAGCCGAGGATGGCTACACCTTC
abundance: -
v_gene: TRBV10-3
d_gene: -
j_gene: TRBJ1-2

CDR3aa: CASSSRADYNEQFF
CDR3nt: TGCGCCAGCAGCTCGCGGGCCGACTACAATGAGCAGTTCTTC
abundance: once
v_gene: TRBV5-1
d_gene: -
j_gene: TRBJ2-1

CDR3aa: CASSSGTALAQHF
CDR3nt: TGTGCCAGCAGTTCCGGGACAGCGTTGGCCCAGCATTTT
abundance: -
v_gene: TRBV12-3/TRBV12-4
d_gene: TRBD1
j_gene: TRBJ1-5

CDR3aa: CASSLQGASNQPQHF
CDR3nt: TGCGCCAGCAGCTTACAGGGGGCTAGCAATCAGCCCCAGCATTTT
abundance: -
v_gene: TRBV5-1
d_gene: TRBD1
j_gene: TRBJ1-5

CDR3aa: CASSQELLAGGEQFF
CDR3nt: TGCGCCAGCAGCCAAGAGCTACTAGCGGGAGGAGAGCAGTTCTTC
abundance: -
v_gene: TRBV4-3
d_gene: TRBD2
j_gene: TRBJ2-1

CDR3aa: CASSVEVGLGNSPLHF
CDR3nt: TGTGCCAGCAGCGTAGAGGTGGGGCTGGGGAATTCACCCCTCCACTTT
abundance: -
v_gene: TRBV9
d_gene: -
j_gene: TRBJ1-6

CDR3aa: CASSLGRAGWQNTEAFF
CDR3nt: TGTGCCAGCAGCCTGGGGAGGGCAGGGTGGCAGAACACTGAAGCTTTCTTT
abundance: -
v_gene: TRBV2
d_gene: -
j_gene: TRBJ1-1

CDR3aa: CASTPGGGRFHEQYF
CDR3nt: TGTGCCAGTACTCCTGGAGGCGGGAGGTTCCACGAGCAGTACTTC
abundance: -
v_gene: TRBV19
d_gene: TRBD2
j_gene: TRBJ2-7

CDR3aa: CASGQGAPGANVLTF
CDR3nt: TGTGCCAGCGGACAGGGGGCGCCGGGGGCCAACGTCCTGACTTTC
abundance: -
v_gene: TRBV28
d_gene: TRBD1
j_gene: TRBJ2-6

CDR3aa: CASSFSQGRGAGNEQFF
CDR3nt: TGTGCCAGCAGTTTCTCTCAAGGTCGTGGGGCGGGGAATGAGCAGTTCTTC
abundance: -
v_gene: TRBV28
d_gene: -
j_gene: TRBJ2-1

CDR3aa: CASSSTGSPSETQYF
CDR3nt: TGTGCCAGCAGCTCTACCGGGTCCCCCTCGGAGACCCAGTACTTC
abundance: -
v_gene: TRBV4-2
d_gene: -
j_gene: TRBJ2-5

CDR3aa: CASSVGGEGNSPLHF
CDR3nt: TGTGCCAGCAGCGTAGGGGGGGAAGGTAATTCACCCCTCCACTTT
abundance: -
v_gene: TRBV9
d_gene: -
j_gene: TRBJ1-6